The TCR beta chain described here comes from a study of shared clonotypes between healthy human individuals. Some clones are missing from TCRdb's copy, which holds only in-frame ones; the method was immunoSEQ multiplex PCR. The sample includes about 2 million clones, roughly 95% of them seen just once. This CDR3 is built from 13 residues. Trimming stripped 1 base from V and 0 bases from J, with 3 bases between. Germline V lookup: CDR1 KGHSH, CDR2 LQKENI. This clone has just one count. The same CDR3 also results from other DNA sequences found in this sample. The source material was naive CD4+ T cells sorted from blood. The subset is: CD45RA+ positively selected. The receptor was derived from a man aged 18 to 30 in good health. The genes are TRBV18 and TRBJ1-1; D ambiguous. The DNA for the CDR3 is TGTGCCAGCTCACCACAATTGAACACTGAAGCTTTCTTT. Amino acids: CASSPQLNTEAFF. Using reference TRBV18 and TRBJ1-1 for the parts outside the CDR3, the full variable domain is NAGVMQNPRHLVRRRGQEARLRCSPMKGHSHVYWYRQLPEEGLKFMVYLQKENIIDESGMPKERFSAEFPKEGPSILRIQQVVRGDSAAYFCASSPQLNTEAFFGQGTRLTVV.